These 27 T cell receptor beta chains were sequenced from one sample in a study of shared clonotypes between healthy human individuals. Clones were read by immunoSEQ multiplex PCR, and TCRdb kept only the in-frame ones, dropping some. The sample holds some 1,600,000 clones, approximately 98% seen once. The sequencing sample was made of naive CD4+ T cells sorted from blood. As to subset: CD45RA+ positively selected. These receptors all stem from a man aged 25 to 40 in good health.

In nucleotides, the CDR3 is TGCGCCAGCAGCTTGCCTAGCGGGAGTGGAGAGACCCAGTACTTC. Translating it yields CASSLPSGSGETQYF. The chain recombines TRBV5-1 with TRBJ2-5, with 10 bases that match TRBD2. The V segment lost 1 base and the J segment 4 bases; nucleotides outside the gene matches: 4. Germline V gene lookup returns CDR1 SGHRS and CDR2 YFSETQ. The CDR3 totals 15 residues.

A single count supports this clone. The chain combines TRBV5-4 with TRBJ2-7; D is unresolved. Germline V gives CDR1 SGHNT, CDR2 YYREEE (reference sequence). This CDR3 has 13 amino acids. V dropped 7 bases and J dropped 0 bases, with 11 bases sitting between them. The CDR3 nucleotides are TGTGCCAGCCGGAGACGGTACTCCTACGAGCAGTACTTC. This gives the protein CASRRRYSYEQYF.

The J gene is TRBJ2-7, the V gene TRBV7-6, with D hard to call. Trimming shortened V by 5 bases and J by 10 bases, and 6 bases separated the two germline ends. The CDR3 consists of 9 residues. Per germline, CDR1 SGHVS and CDR2 FNYEAQ. The CDR3 region is CASSPKQYF. Here the CDR3 DNA reads TGTGCCAGCAGCCCCAAACAGTACTTC.

Concerning this clone itself: Other DNA sequences in the sample encode the same CDR3. The gene calls are TRBV5-1 and TRBJ2-1, with D unclear. This CDR3 region has 13 residues. Trimming removed 4 bases at V and 4 bases at J, with 9 bases between. CDR1 and CDR2 from the germline V gene are SGHRS and YFSETQ. CDR3: CASSLDTYNEQFF. The CDR3 region has the DNA TGCGCCAGCAGCCTTGACACTTACAATGAGCAGTTCTTC.

The chain employs TRBV2 and TRBJ1-1; a weak D match, TRBD1 (6 bases). This CDR3 comprises 13 residues. Germline CDR1 reads SNHLY; CDR2 reads FYNNEI. V lost 7 bases and J lost 5, with 14 bases in between. The CDR3 nucleotides are TGTGCCAGCATAAAACAGGGAAGGACTGAAGCTTTCTTT. Protein product: CASIKQGRTEAFF.

The chain links TRBV15 to TRBJ2-2; 13 nucleotides align to TRBD2. Trimming cost V 4 bases and J 7 bases; bases outside gene matches: 6. CDR1 is LNHNV and CDR2 is YYDKDF in the germline V gene (reference sequence). This CDR3 spans 16 amino acids. The CDR3 nucleotides are TGTGCCACCAGCACACTAGCGGGAGGGTTTAACGGGGAGCTGTTTTTT. Protein sequence: CATSTLAGGFNGELFF.

The chain combines TRBV28 with TRBJ2-7, with D uncertain. CDR1 and CDR2 from the germline V gene are MDHEN and SYDVKM. The CDR3 is 15 residues long. Deletions cut 4 bases from V and 2 bases from J, with 15 bases between. The CDR3 nucleotides read TGTGCCAGCAGTTCCCCCGGACCTAAAGCCTACGAGCAGTACTTC. Its translation: CASSSPGPKAYEQYF.

This rearrangement joins TRBV28 to TRBJ2-7, with 10 bases that match TRBD1. V trimming: 5 bases; J trimming: 5 bases; junction bases outside the gene matches: 12. Germline CDR1 is MDHEN and CDR2 is SYDVKM. The CDR3 length is 16 residues. CDR3 amino acids: CASSPPPDRGLHEQYF. CDR3 nucleotides: TGTGCCAGCAGTCCTCCACCTGACAGGGGGCTCCACGAGCAGTACTTC.

The chain recombines TRBV7-9 with TRBJ1-4, with D unresolved. The CDR3 consists of 18 residues. The germline V and J ends were trimmed by 1 base and 0 bases, with 15 bases remaining between them. Germline V gene sequence: CDR1 SEHNR, CDR2 FQNEAQ (reference sequence). The CDR3 sequence: CASSLESPPRATNEKLFF. For the CDR3, the DNA is TGTGCCAGCAGCTTAGAGTCGCCCCCACGAGCAACTAATGAAAAACTGTTTTTT.

The gene calls are TRBV21-1 and TRBJ2-7; TRBD1 is the table's D call, not checked against the DNA. TRBV21-1 is a pseudogene segment. The CDR3 covers 12 residues. The CDR3 loop reads CASSKVGAEQYF. The CDR3 coding sequence is TGTGCCAGCAGCAAAGTGGGGGCTGAGCAGTACTTC.

This rearrangement joins TRBV10-3 to TRBJ2-7, with 7 bases identical to TRBD1. Germline lookup yields CDR1 ENHRY and CDR2 SYGVKD. The trim removed 6 bases at V and 10 bases at J, leaving 6 bases unmatched. The CDR3 contains 11 residues. This CDR3 is CAIRETGLQYF. CDR3 nucleotide sequence: TGTGCCATCAGAGAGACAGGGCTCCAGTACTTC.

This rearrangement joins TRBV16 to TRBJ1-5, with D perhaps TRBD1 (6 bases). The CDR3 is 15 residues long. CDR1 KGHSY and CDR2 FQNENV come from the germline V gene. Trimming shortened V by 0 bases and J by 7 bases, and 13 bases separated the two germline ends. The CDR3 reads CASSQSGTGAQPQHF. The CDR3 region has the DNA TGTGCCAGCAGCCAATCGGGGACGGGGGCACAGCCCCAGCATTTT.

For this clone: The sample holds other DNA sequences that translate to the same CDR3. The rearrangement links TRBV2 to TRBJ2-3; no firm D call. Per the germline V gene, CDR1 is SNHLY and CDR2 is FYNNEI. Between the trimmed V and J ends, which lost 4 bases and 6 bases, there was a span of 5 bases. This CDR3 comprises 11 residues. CDR3 in amino acids: CASSASDTQYF. The CDR3 DNA is TGTGCCAGCAGTGCATCGGATACGCAGTATTTT.

The chain links TRBV4-1 to TRBJ2-3; 14 nucleotides align to TRBD2. V lost 0 bases, J lost 7 bases, and 18 bases stayed unmatched. This CDR3 region has 21 residues. The germline CDR1 and CDR2 sequences are MGHRA and YSYEKL. The CDR3 is CASSQELPLSGTSGSPHTQYF. DNA for the CDR3: TGCGCCAGCAGCCAAGAGCTCCCCCTCTCCGGGACTAGCGGGAGCCCCCATACGCAGTATTTT.

About this clone itself: Other DNA sequences in this sample translate to the same CDR3. The chain joins TRBV5-1 to TRBJ2-2; 7 positions agree with TRBD1. Trimming took 1 base from V and 1 from J; bases not matched to a gene: 1. The germline V gene encodes CDR1 SGHRS and CDR2 YFSETQ. This CDR3 is built from 15 residues. In DNA form, the CDR3 reads TGCGCCAGCAGCTTGAGGACAGGGAACACCGGGGAGCTGTTTTTT. The encoded protein is CASSLRTGNTGELFF.

In regard to this clone: Other DNA sequences of this sample code for an identical CDR3. The V gene is TRBV18, the J gene TRBJ2-5; D is uncertain. Germline CDR1 KGHSH, CDR2 LQKENI. The CDR3 contains 12 residues. Trimming left V 3 bases short and J 2 bases short, with 4 bases between. Here the CDR3 reads CASSPPQETQYF. The CDR3 DNA reads as TGTGCCAGCTCACCGCCACAAGAGACCCAGTACTTC.

The chain couples TRBV27 to TRBJ2-7, with TRBD2 as a possible D gene (7 bases). V shed 0 bases and J shed 0 bases, with 9 bases lying between them. The CDR3 covers 15 residues. Germline values: CDR1 MNHEY, CDR2 SMNVEV (reference sequence). The CDR3 bases are TGTGCCAGCAGTTTATCGGGAGGGGGCTCCTACGAGCAGTACTTC. This codes for CASSLSGGGSYEQYF.

The chain joins TRBV29-1 to TRBJ2-3; D may correspond to TRBD1 or TRBD2 (6 bases each). Per the germline V gene, CDR1 is SQVTM and CDR2 is ANQGSEA. The CDR3 runs to 14 residues. V lost 6 bases to trimming and J lost 2 bases, with 15 bases between them. This CDR3 reads CSVAPRGLTDTQYF. CDR3 coding DNA: TGCAGCGTGGCACCCAGGGGACTCACAGATACGCAGTATTTT.

The chain recombines TRBV25-1 with TRBJ1-1, with D unclear. This CDR3 has 11 residues. The V end lost 3 bases, the J end lost 4 bases, and 3 bases lay between the germline ends. Germline V gene lookup returns CDR1 MGHDK and CDR2 SYGVNS. Written as DNA, the CDR3 is TGTGCCAGCAGTGATCGCACTGAAGCTTTCTTT. Translating gives CASSDRTEAFF.

This chain links TRBV5-6 with TRBJ1-1; D ambiguous. The CDR3 is 13 residues long. The germline V gene has CDR1 SGHDT and CDR2 YYEEEE. Trimming stripped 6 bases from V and 1 base from J, with 10 bases between. The CDR3 region has the DNA TGTGCCAGCATCCTACTGGGGAACACTGAAGCTTTCTTT. It translates to CASILLGNTEAFF.

The chain recombines TRBV2 with TRBJ1-5, with TRBD1 matching over 7 bases. Germline values: CDR1 SNHLY, CDR2 FYNNEI. V trimming: 6 bases; J trimming: 4 bases; junction bases outside the gene matches: 6. The CDR3 runs 14 residues. CDR3 sequence reads: CASRADRENQPQHF. Written as DNA, the CDR3 is TGTGCCAGCAGAGCAGACAGGGAAAATCAGCCCCAGCATTTT. The whole variable domain, filled in from reference TRBV2 and TRBJ1-5, reads EPEVTQTPSHQVTQMGQEVILRCVPISNHLYFYWYRQILGQKVEFLVSFYNNEISEKSEIFDDQFSVERPDGSNFTLKIRSTKLEDSAMYFCASRADRENQPQHFGDGTRLSIL.

This rearrangement joins TRBV18 to TRBJ1-4; D gene ambiguous. Germline values: CDR1 KGHSH, CDR2 LQKENI. The V end lost 2 bases, the J end lost 8 bases, and 9 bases lay between the germline ends. The CDR3 runs to 13 residues. CDR3 nucleotides: TGTGCCAGCTCACCAAAGGTCGGCGAAAAACTGTTTTTT. Amino acid sequence: CASSPKVGEKLFF.

On this clone: Other DNA sequences of this sample code for an identical CDR3. This chain links TRBV5-6 with TRBJ1-4; TRBD1 aligns across 7 bases. The CDR3 is made up of 15 amino acids. With V trimmed by 4 bases and J by 0 bases, 3 bases remained unmatched. Germline V gives CDR1 SGHDT, CDR2 YYEEEE. CDR3 residues: CASSATGATNEKLFF. The DNA for the CDR3 is TGTGCCAGCAGCGCCACAGGGGCAACTAATGAAAAACTGTTTTTT.

This chain uses TRBV2 with TRBJ2-7; D call uncertain. The CDR3 contains 14 residues. Looked up from germline, CDR1 is SNHLY and CDR2 is FYNNEI. Trimming cost V 3 bases and J 2 bases, with 11 bases left between them. The CDR3 region has the DNA TGTGCCAGCAGTGACGGTCAGAACACCTACGAGCAGTACTTC. Its protein product is CASSDGQNTYEQYF.

The chain has TRBV18 and TRBJ1-5; D is uncertain. CDR1 is KGHSH, CDR2 LQKENI, per germline. The germline V and J ends were trimmed by 6 bases and 0 bases, with 9 bases remaining between them. CDR3 length: 14 amino acids. CDR3 in amino acids: CASSTSISNQPQHF. DNA of the CDR3: TGTGCCAGCTCCACATCTATTAGCAATCAGCCCCAGCATTTT.

This chain connects TRBV19 to TRBJ2-7, with 7 bases matching TRBD1. The CDR3 covers 13 residues. Germline V gene data show CDR1 as LNHDA and CDR2 as SQIVND (reference sequence). The trim removed 7 bases at V and 3 bases at J, leaving 6 bases unmatched. The CDR3 region is CASKGARGYEQYF. Written as DNA, the CDR3 is TGTGCCAGTAAGGGGGCAAGGGGCTACGAGCAGTACTTC.

The rearrangement uses TRBV6-4 and TRBJ2-2; weak D call: TRBD1 (6 bases). Germline CDR1 MRHNA, CDR2 SNTAGT. The CDR3 covers 14 residues. V lost 6 bases and J 6 bases, leaving 14 bases between the germline ends. This CDR3 reads CASRIDRFAGELFF. CDR3 in DNA: TGTGCCAGCAGGATAGACAGGTTCGCCGGGGAGCTGTTTTTT.